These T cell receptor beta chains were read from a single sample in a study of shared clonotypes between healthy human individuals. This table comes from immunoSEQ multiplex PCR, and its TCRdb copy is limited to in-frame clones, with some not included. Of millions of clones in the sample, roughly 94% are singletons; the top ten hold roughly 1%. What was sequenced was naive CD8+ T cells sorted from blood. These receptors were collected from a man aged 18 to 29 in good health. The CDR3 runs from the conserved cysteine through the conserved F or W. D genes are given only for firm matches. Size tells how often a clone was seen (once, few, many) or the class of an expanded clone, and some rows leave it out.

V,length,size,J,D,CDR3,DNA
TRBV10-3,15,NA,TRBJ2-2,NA,CAINDSPENTGELFF,TGTGCCATCAACGACAGCCCCGAGAACACCGGGGAGCTGTTTTTT
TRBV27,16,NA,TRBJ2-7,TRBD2,CASSLSGTSGSYEQYF,TGTGCCAGCAGTTTATCCGGGACTAGCGGCTCCTACGAGCAGTACTTC
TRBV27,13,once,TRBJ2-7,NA,CASSLGSLGEQYF,TGTGCCAGCAGTTTAGGGTCACTGGGAGAGCAGTACTTC
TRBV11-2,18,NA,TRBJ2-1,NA,CASSLDLGSPSSYNEQFF,TGTGCCAGCAGCTTAGATCTAGGCAGCCCGAGCTCCTACAATGAGCAGTTCTTC
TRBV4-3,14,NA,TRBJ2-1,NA,CASSQVEGVYEQFF,TGCGCCAGCAGCCAAGTCGAGGGAGTCTATGAGCAGTTCTTC
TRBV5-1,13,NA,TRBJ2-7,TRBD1,CASSLEGGNEQYF,TGCGCCAGCAGCTTGGAAGGGGGCAACGAGCAGTACTTC
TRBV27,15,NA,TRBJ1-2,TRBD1,CASSASRGRDYGYTF,TGTGCCAGCAGTGCCTCCAGGGGGCGCGACTATGGCTACACCTTC
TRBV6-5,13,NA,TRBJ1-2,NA,CASSFRENYGYTF,TGTGCCAGCAGTTTTAGGGAGAACTATGGCTACACCTTC
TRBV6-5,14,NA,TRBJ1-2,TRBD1,CASSPRTGNDGYTF,TGTGCCAGCAGCCCCCGGACAGGGAATGACGGCTACACCTTC
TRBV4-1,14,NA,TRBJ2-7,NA,CASSPEIFSYEQYF,TGCGCCAGCAGCCCCGAGATCTTCTCCTACGAGCAGTACTTC
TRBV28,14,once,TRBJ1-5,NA,CASSFALSAQPQHF,TGTGCCAGCAGTTTTGCATTGTCGGCTCAGCCCCAGCATTTT
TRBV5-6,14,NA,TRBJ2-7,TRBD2,CASSFSGSNHEQYF,TGTGCCAGCAGCTTTAGCGGGAGTAACCACGAGCAGTACTTC
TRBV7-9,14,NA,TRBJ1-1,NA,CASSPPYENTEAFF,TGTGCCAGCAGCCCACCTTATGAGAACACTGAAGCTTTCTTT
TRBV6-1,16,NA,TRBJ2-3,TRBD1,CASSEGRGRSADTQYF,TGTGCCAGCAGTGAAGGCAGGGGGCGTAGTGCAGATACGCAGTATTTT
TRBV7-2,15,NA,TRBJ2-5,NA,CASSPEGVWQETQYF,TGTGCCAGCAGCCCGGAGGGGGTTTGGCAAGAGACCCAGTACTTC
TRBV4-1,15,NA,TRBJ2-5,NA,CASSQELPSLETQYF,TGCGCCAGCAGCCAAGAACTACCTAGCTTGGAGACCCAGTACTTC
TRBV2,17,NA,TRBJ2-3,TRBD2,CASSEAWGGQPTDTQYF,TGTGCCAGCAGTGAAGCGTGGGGAGGGCAACCCACAGATACGCAGTATTTT
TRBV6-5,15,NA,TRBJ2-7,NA,CASSYSTRLFHEQYF,TGTGCCAGCAGTTACTCGACCAGATTATTCCACGAGCAGTACTTC
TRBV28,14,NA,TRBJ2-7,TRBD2,CASTKGGSSYEQYF,TGTGCCAGCACCAAGGGAGGGTCCTCCTACGAGCAGTACTTC
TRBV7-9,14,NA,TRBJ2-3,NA,CASSFSASLAGQYF,TGTGCCAGCAGCTTTAGCGCGTCACTAGCAGGGCAGTATTTT
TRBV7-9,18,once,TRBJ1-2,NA,CASRYNPTPDEISYGYTF,TGTGCCAGCAGGTACAACCCCACCCCCGATGAAATCTCCTATGGCTACACCTTC
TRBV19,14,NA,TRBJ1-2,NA,CASSIWGANYGYTF,TGTGCCAGTAGTATATGGGGAGCTAACTATGGCTACACCTTC
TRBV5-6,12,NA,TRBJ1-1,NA,CASSFLGGEAFF,TGTGCCAGCAGCTTCTTAGGCGGGGAAGCTTTCTTT
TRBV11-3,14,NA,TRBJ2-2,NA,CASSLESNTGELFF,TGTGCCAGCAGCTTAGAATCCAACACCGGGGAGCTGTTTTTT
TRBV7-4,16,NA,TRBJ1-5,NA,CASSLVARASNQPQHF,TGTGCCAGCAGCTTAGTGGCCAGGGCCAGCAATCAGCCCCAGCATTTT
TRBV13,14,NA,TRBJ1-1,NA,CASSLGAANTEAFF,TGTGCCAGCAGCTTAGGCGCTGCGAACACTGAAGCTTTCTTT
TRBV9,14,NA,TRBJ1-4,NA,CASSVGGDNEKLFF,TGTGCCAGCAGCGTAGGAGGAGATAATGAAAAACTGTTTTTT
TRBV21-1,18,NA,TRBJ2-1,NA,CASSKRLAGVCSYNEQFF,TGTGCCAGCAGCAAACGACTAGCGGGGGTTTGCTCCTACAATGAGCAGTTCTTC
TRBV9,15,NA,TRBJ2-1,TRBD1,CASSPDRDTYNEQFF,TGTGCCAGCAGCCCCGACAGGGATACCTACAATGAGCAGTTCTTC
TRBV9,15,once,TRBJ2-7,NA,CASSVGVGTRYEQYF,TGTGCCAGCAGCGTAGGGGTAGGGACCCGTTACGAGCAGTACTTC
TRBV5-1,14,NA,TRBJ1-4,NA,CASSWGIASEKLFF,TGCGCCAGCAGCTGGGGGATCGCATCTGAAAAACTGTTTTTT
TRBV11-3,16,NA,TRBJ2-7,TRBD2,CASSQTGTSGSYEQYF,TGTGCCAGCAGCCAAACCGGGACTAGCGGGAGCTACGAGCAGTACTTC
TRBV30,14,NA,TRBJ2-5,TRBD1,CAWDEPGQYLEQYF,TGTGCCTGGGATGAACCGGGACAGTACCTAGAGCAGTACTTC
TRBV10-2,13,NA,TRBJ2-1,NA,CASSWVQYNEQFF,TGCGCCAGCAGTTGGGTCCAGTACAATGAGCAGTTCTTC
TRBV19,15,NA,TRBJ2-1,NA,CASSRNYGPYNEQFF,TGTGCCAGTAGTCGCAACTACGGCCCCTACAATGAGCAGTTCTTC
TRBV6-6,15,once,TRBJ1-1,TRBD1,CASSQQTGMNTEAFF,TGTGCCAGCAGTCAACAGACAGGGATGAACACTGAAGCTTTCTTT
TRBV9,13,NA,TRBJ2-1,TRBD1,CASSSQGDNEQFF,TGTGCCAGCAGCAGTCAGGGGGACAATGAGCAGTTCTTC
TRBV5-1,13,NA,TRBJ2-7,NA,CASSLDPSGEQYF,TGCGCCAGCAGCTTGGACCCCTCTGGGGAGCAGTACTTC
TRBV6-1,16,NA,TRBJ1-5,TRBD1,CASSGRQGAINQPQHF,TGTGCCAGCAGTGGCCGACAGGGGGCTATCAATCAGCCCCAGCATTTT
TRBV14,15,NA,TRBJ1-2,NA,CASSQDLPGPYGYTF,TGTGCCAGCAGCCAAGATCTACCGGGGCCCTATGGCTACACCTTC
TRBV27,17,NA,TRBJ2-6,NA,CASSLLPERAGANVLTF,TGTGCCAGCAGTTTATTACCCGAGAGGGCTGGGGCCAACGTCCTGACTTTC
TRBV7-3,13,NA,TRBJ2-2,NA,CASSLKGTGELFF,TGTGCCAGCAGCTTAAAGGGTACCGGGGAGCTGTTTTTT
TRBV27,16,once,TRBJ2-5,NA,CASSPMGSGGWETQYF,TGTGCCAGCAGTCCCATGGGAAGCGGTGGGTGGGAGACCCAGTACTTC
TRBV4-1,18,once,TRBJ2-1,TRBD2,CASSQRGSAGAIYNEQFF,TGCGCCAGCAGCCAACGGGGGTCCGCGGGAGCTATTTACAATGAGCAGTTCTTC
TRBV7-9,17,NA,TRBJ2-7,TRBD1,CASSYSPGQGQTREQYF,TGTGCCAGCAGTTATTCGCCGGGACAGGGGCAAACTAGGGAGCAGTACTTC
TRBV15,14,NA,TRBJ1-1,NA,CATSRDMGAAEAFF,TGTGCCACCAGCAGAGATATGGGCGCGGCTGAAGCTTTCTTT
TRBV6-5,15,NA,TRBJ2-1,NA,CASSYGPSVFNEQFF,TGTGCCAGCAGTTACGGGCCTAGTGTTTTCAATGAGCAGTTCTTC
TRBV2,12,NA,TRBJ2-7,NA,CAQLMGTGEQYF,TGTGCCCAGCTAATGGGGACGGGGGAGCAGTACTTC
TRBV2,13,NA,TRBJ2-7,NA,CASSEDGGYEQYF,TGTGCCAGCAGTGAAGATGGAGGATACGAGCAGTACTTC
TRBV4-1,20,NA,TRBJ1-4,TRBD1,CASSQFLPGTGGAGNEKLFF,TGCGCCAGCAGCCAATTTTTGCCCGGGACAGGGGGCGCCGGGAATGAAAAACTGTTTTTT
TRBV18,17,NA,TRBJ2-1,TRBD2,CASSPKASGSPYNEQFF,TGTGCCAGCTCACCAAAGGCTAGCGGGAGTCCCTACAATGAGCAGTTCTTC
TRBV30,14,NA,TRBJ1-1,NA,CAWSVIAQNTEAFF,TGTGCCTGGAGTGTTATAGCCCAAAACACTGAAGCTTTCTTT
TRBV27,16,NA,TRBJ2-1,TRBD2,CASSLSPGSGRDEQFF,TGTGCCAGCAGTTTATCCCCGGGGAGCGGGAGAGATGAGCAGTTCTTC
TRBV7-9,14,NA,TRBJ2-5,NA,CASSSPPNVETQYF,TGTGCCAGCAGCTCCCCCCCTAACGTGGAGACCCAGTACTTC
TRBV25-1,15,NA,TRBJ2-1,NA,CASSVTGNSYNEQFF,TGTGCCAGCAGCGTAACAGGGAACTCCTACAATGAGCAGTTCTTC
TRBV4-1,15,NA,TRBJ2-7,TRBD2,CASSQRLAGVWEQYF,TGCGCCAGCAGCCAGAGGCTAGCGGGAGTTTGGGAGCAGTACTTC
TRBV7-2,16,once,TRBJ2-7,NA,CASSSLPPGHPYEQYF,TGTGCCAGCAGTTCCCTTCCGCCGGGACATCCATACGAGCAGTACTTC
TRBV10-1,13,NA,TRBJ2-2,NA,CASSEFPTGELFF,TGCGCCAGCAGTGAGTTCCCAACCGGGGAGCTGTTTTTT
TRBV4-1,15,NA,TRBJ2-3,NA,CASSPTGLSGDTQYF,TGCGCCAGCAGCCCCACAGGACTCTCGGGGGATACGCAGTATTTT
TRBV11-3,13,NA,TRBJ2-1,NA,CASSSGTPNEQFF,TGTGCCAGCAGCTCCGGGACCCCCAATGAGCAGTTCTTC